This T cell receptor beta chain was captured by sequencing in a study of T cells in Graves' hyperthyroidism and ophthalmopathy. Trimming left V 3 bases short and J 4 bases short, with 12 bases between. This CDR3 has 14 amino acids. Germline V gene sequence: CDR1 SGHTA, CDR2 FQGNSA. The source material, RNA transcripts, was used to amplify TCR beta CDR3 regions. RT-PCR in the first round (using the HTBI primer set) targeted the TCR CDR3. TCRdb itself ran the multiplex PCR reads through MiXCR, one entry per CDR3 protein. Of some 600,000 distinct CDR3 sequences in the sample, about 14% were seen once. This clonotype was observed many times.

The TCR originated in a woman aged 25 to 45 with Graves' hyperthyroidism that later progressed to Graves' ophthalmopathy. The sequenced material came from blood. The chain links TRBV7-2 to TRBJ2-5; possible D gene TRBD2, 6 bases. The chain's CDR3 is CASSLVGGRETQYF. CDR3 sequence (DNA): TGTGCCAGCAGCTTGGTTGGAGGGAGAGAGACCCAGTACTTC.